The count of the clone carrying this T cell receptor (beta chain) is one. TCRdb passed the 5' RACE reads through MiXCR, listing each CDR3 protein once. The sample carries nearly 200,000 distinct CDR3 sequences, 15% to 20% recorded once. These data are taken from a study of T-cell memory formation after mild COVID-19. The CDR3 spans 11 residues. Germline assignment: CDR1 SGHRS and CDR2 YFSETQ. V was cut by 7 bases and J by 4 bases, with 8 bases left in between. Material: PBMCs or a T cell subset sorted from them (not recorded which). The rearrangement links TRBV5-1 to TRBJ1-2, with D uncertain. This receptor was obtained from an adult woman who had mild COVID-19 (a few samples of this study predate the infection). Cell type and time point are not known. The CDR3 loop reads CASGRSYGYTF. CDR3 in DNA: TGCGCCAGCGGGAGATCCTATGGCTACACCTTC.